These 5 T cell receptor beta chains came from one sample sequenced in a study of blood T cell repertoires in COVID-19. Measured with immunoSEQ multiplex PCR; TCRdb has only the in-frame clones, and not every one. The repertoire holds tens of thousands of clones, with around nine tenths as singletons. Sequenced sample: peripheral blood. The source of these receptors is a man aged 80 or over with active or convalescent COVID-19.

The chain joins TRBV19 to TRBJ1-2; possibly TRBD1 for D (6 bases). Germline V gives CDR1 LNHDA, CDR2 SQIVND (reference sequence). The CDR3 loop spans 15 amino acids. V lost 7 bases, J lost 5 bases, and 20 bases lay in between. The CDR3 DNA reads TGTGCCAGTAAACAACAGGGATCGATTTCATATGGCTACACCTTC. It translates to CASKQQGSISYGYTF.

The chain has TRBV2 and TRBJ1-6; D perhaps matches TRBD1 (5 bases). Germline V lookup: CDR1 SNHLY, CDR2 FYNNEI. The V gene lost 6 bases and the J gene lost 8 bases, with 17 bases spanning the gap. The CDR3 length is 15 residues. The CDR3 here is CASRRDPGWDSPLHF. CDR3 coding DNA: TGTGCCAGCAGGCGGGACCCCGGTTGGGATTCACCCCTCCACTTT.

The chain combines TRBV4-2 with TRBJ1-5; no clear D gene. This CDR3 is 16 amino acids long. With 1 base removed from V and 1 base from J, the gap between germline ends came to 11 bases. CDR1 is LGHNA and CDR2 is YNFKEQ in the germline V gene. The CDR3 DNA reads TGTGCCAGCAGCCAAGGCTCTTCGGGGAGCAATCAGCCCCAGCATTTT. Translated: CASSQGSSGSNQPQHF.

The rearrangement joins TRBV19 to TRBJ1-2; 7 bases fit TRBD1. CDR1 is LNHDA and CDR2 is SQIVND in the germline V gene (reference sequence). The CDR3 length is 14 residues. V shed 1 base and J 5 bases; nucleotides not matched to a gene: 4. This CDR3 is CASSIGKGAYGYTF. The DNA of the CDR3 is TGTGCCAGTAGTATAGGGAAGGGGGCGTATGGCTACACCTTC.

The V and J genes are TRBV5-1 and TRBJ1-1; D perhaps matches TRBD1 (5 bases). The CDR3 runs 18 residues. V lost 0 bases and J lost 6, with 24 bases in between. Germline CDR1 is SGHRS and CDR2 is YFSETQ. The CDR3 DNA sequence: TGCGCCAGCAGCTTGGTACCCCCGACAGCGATTCGCTCGCCTGAAGCTTTCTTT. This sequence encodes CASSLVPPTAIRSPEAFF.